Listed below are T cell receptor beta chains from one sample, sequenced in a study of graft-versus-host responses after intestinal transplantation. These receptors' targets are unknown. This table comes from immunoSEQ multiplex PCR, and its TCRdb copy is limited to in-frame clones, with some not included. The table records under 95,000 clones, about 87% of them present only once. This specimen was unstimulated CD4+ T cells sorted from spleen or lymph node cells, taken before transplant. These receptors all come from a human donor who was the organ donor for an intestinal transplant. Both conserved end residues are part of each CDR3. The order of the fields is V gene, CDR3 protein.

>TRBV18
CASSTGTGSNQPQHF
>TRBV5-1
CASSESGLPQGELFF
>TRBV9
CASSVAGTANTEAFF
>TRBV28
CASSYYRAKDSPLHF
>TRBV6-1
CASRATGEETQYF
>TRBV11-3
CASSLAEGWNEQFF
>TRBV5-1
CASSLGRDSLPNEQFF
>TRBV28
CASSSARQIPYRSLNTEAFF
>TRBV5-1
CASSFRTDLYGYTF
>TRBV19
CASSIDTWHGYTF
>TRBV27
CASSPREGRYNEQFF
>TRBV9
CASSVLPGPGAETQYF
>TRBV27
CASRRQESYEQYF
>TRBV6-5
CASRRAGILYEQYF
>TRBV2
CASSASESEQYF
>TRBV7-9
CASSLTADTDTQYF
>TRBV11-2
CASSQWPGGYTF
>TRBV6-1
CASSEKTGGFSPLHF
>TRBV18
CASSLAGVGEQYF
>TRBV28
CASSEGGPTTDTQYF
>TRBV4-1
CASSQGGGYQETQYF
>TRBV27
CASSLLGGEDGYTF
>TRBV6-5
CASSSDRGLEKLFF
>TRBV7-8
CASSPNSGTSTDTQYF
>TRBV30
CAWNRGFNQPQHF
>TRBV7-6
CASSLVAAQETQYF
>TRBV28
CASGDRRVQNYGYTF
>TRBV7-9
CASSLGEGWNTDTQYF
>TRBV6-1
CASSVYQAGLGDTQYF
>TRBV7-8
CASSPGRGETQYF
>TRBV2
CASSGSGGVYNEQFF
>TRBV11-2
CASSPRPHRVSETQYF
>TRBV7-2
CASSRDFSSYNEQFF
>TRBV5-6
CASSSTGFNQPQHF
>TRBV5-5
CASGAVYEQYF
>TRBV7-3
CASSPRQGGYNEQFF
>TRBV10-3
CAISLQGWGYTF
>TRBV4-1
CASSRTGVSTDTQYF
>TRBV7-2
CASSLGEVDTQYF
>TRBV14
CASSQGGGRQYF
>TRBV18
CASSPLVSGSGTGELFF
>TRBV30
CAWSVAGGSDTQYF
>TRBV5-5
CASSSPKRGDQETQYF